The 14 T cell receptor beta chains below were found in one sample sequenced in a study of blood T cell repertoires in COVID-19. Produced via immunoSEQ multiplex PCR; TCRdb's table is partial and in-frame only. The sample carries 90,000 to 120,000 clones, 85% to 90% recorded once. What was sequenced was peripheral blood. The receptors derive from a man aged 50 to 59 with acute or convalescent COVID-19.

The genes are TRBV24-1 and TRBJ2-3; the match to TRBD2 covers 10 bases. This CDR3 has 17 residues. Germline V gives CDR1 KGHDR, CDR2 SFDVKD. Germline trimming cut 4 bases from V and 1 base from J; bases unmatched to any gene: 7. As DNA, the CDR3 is TGTGCCACCAGTGACAAATCCGGGACTAGCGGCACAGATACGCAGTATTTT. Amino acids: CATSDKSGTSGTDTQYF.

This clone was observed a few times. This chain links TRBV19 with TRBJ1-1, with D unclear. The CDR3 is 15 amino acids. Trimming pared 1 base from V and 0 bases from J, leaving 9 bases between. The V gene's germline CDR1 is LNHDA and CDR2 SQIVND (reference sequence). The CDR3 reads CASSIVPLVNTEAFF. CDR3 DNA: TGTGCCAGTAGTATAGTCCCCCTTGTGAACACTGAAGCTTTCTTT.

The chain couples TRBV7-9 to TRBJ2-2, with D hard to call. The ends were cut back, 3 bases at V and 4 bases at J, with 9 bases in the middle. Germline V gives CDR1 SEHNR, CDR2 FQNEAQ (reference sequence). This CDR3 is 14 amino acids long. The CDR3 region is CASSLAAFTGELFF. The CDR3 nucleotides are TGTGCCAGCAGCTTGGCGGCCTTCACCGGGGAGCTGTTTTTT.

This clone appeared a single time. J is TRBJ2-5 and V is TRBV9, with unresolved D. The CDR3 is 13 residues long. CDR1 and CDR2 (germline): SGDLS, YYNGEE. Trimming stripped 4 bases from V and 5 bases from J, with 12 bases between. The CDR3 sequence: CASSLGSTETQYF. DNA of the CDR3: TGTGCCAGCAGCCTAGGCTCTACGGAGACCCAGTACTTC.

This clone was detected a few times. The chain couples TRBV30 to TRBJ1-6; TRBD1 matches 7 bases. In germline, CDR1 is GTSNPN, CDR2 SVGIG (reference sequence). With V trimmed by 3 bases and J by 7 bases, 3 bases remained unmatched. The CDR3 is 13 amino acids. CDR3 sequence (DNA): TGTGCCTGGAGCCGGGACAGCAATTCACCCCTCCACTTT. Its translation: CAWSRDSNSPLHF.

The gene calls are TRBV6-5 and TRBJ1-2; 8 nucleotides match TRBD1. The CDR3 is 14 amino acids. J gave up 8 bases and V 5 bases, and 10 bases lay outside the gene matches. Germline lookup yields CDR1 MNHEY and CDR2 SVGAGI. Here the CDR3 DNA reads TGTGCCAGCAGTCTCGACAGGGGATCTGTCGGCTACACCTTC. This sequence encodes CASSLDRGSVGYTF.

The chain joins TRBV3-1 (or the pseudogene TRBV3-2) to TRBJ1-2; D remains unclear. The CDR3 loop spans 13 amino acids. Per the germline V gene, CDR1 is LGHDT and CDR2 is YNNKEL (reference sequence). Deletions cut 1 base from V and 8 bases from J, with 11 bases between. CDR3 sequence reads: CASSQGSNWGYTF. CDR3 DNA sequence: TGTGCCAGCAGCCAAGGGTCAAACTGGGGCTACACCTTC.

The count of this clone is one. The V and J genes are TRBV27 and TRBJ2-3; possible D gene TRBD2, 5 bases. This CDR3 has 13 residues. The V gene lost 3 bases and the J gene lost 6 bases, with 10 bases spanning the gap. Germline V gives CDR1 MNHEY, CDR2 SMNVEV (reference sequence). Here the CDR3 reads CASSFGESDTQYF. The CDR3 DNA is TGTGCCAGCAGTTTCGGGGAATCGGATACGCAGTATTTT.

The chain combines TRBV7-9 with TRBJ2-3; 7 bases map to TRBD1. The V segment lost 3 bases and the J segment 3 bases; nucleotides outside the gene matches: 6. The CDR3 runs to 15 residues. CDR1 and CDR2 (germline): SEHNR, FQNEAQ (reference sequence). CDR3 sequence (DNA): TGTGCCAGCAGCTTCGGTCAGGGGGAGACAGATACGCAGTATTTT. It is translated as CASSFGQGETDTQYF.

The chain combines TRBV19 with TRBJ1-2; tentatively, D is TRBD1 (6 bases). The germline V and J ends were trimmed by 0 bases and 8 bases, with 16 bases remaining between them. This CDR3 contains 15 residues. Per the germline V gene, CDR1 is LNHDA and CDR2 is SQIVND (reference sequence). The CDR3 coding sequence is TGTGCCAGTAGTATAGATCAAGGACAGTTTAAAGGCTACACCTTC. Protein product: CASSIDQGQFKGYTF.

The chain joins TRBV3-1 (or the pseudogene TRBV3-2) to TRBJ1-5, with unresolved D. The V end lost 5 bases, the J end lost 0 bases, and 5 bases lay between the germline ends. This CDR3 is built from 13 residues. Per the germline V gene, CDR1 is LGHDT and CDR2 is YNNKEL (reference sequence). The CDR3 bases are TGTGCCAGCAGCTACAATAGCAATCAGCCCCAGCATTTT. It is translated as CASSYNSNQPQHF.

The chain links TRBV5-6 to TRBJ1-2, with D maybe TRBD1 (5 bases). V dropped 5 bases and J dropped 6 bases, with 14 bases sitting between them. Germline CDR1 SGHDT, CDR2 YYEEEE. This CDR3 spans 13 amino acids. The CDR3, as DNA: TGTGCCAGCAGAGGGGTAGATTCGGATGGCTACACCTTC. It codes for CASRGVDSDGYTF.

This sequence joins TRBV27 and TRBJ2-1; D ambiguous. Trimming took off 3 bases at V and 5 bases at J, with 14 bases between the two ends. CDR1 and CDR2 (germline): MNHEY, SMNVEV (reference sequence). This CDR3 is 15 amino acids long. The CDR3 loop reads CASSFRTKANNEQFF. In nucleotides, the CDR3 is TGTGCCAGCAGTTTTAGAACTAAAGCCAACAATGAGCAGTTCTTC.

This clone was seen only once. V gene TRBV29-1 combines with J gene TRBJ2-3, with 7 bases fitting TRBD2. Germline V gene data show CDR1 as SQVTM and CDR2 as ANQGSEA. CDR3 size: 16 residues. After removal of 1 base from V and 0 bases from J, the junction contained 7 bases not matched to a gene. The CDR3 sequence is CSVEAGGRESTDTQYF. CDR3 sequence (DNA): TGCAGCGTTGAAGCTGGGGGGAGGGAAAGCACAGATACGCAGTATTTT.